The 16 T cell receptor beta chains in this list originate from one sample, sequenced in a study of beta chain features in type 1 diabetes (dated by TCRdb to 2016 to 2019). The study at large found these results: A moderate but significant shortening of TCRB CDR3 length was observed in type 1 diabetes patients in all four CD4+ subsets.

Their target antigens are unknown. Libraries were constructed by the immunoSEQ multiplex PCR assay. All of the isolated RNA was reverse transcribed with the High Capacity cDNA Reverse Transcription Kit, so expressed TCRB transcripts were sequenced. The table comes from immuneACCESS by way of TCRdb, which keeps in-frame sequences with V and J called. Part of the clones is missing from these tables; in studies checked, under half for an unresolved V gene and the rest for unknown reasons. The sample records about 650,000 clones, 12% of which are singletons. The ten largest clones take up more than 0.1% of the sample. Material for sequencing was naive CD4+ T cells from blood. The cell subset or site label on this specimen signifies: true naive CD4+ T cells. These receptors were obtained from a man aged 30 to 39 with type 1 diabetes.

CDR3 DNA: TGTGCCAGCAGTGACAGGGGCAGTAACAATCAGCCCCAGCATTTT. It yields the protein CASSDRGSNNQPQHF. The rearrangement uses TRBV2 and TRBJ1-5; tentative D call: TRBD1 (6 bases). The V gene's germline CDR1 is SNHLY and CDR2 FYNNEI. V was shortened by 3 bases and J by 3 bases, with 12 bases between the two germline ends. This CDR3 has 15 residues.

This clone was picked up a small number of times. The chain joins TRBV9 to TRBJ2-5; 15 bases map to TRBD2. After removal of 3 bases from V and 2 bases from J, the junction contained 5 bases not matched to a gene. CDR1 SGDLS and CDR2 YYNGEE come from the germline V gene. The CDR3 sequence is 17 residues long. The CDR3 region is CASSAGTSGGTQETQYF. The CDR3 DNA follows: TGTGCCAGCAGCGCCGGGACTAGCGGGGGGACTCAAGAGACCCAGTACTTC.

The chain is built from TRBV7-2 and TRBJ2-3, with D maybe TRBD1 (5 bases). The CDR3 extends over 13 amino acids. The ends were cut back, 11 bases at V and 3 bases at J, with 15 bases in the middle. CDR1 SGHTA and CDR2 FQGNSA come from the germline V gene. The CDR3 loop reads CAGHYVGTDTQYF. Written as DNA, the CDR3 is TGTGCCGGACACTACGTCGGGACAGATACGCAGTATTTT.

This clone occurred a few times. The rearrangement joins TRBV7-2 to TRBJ2-5; 11 bases line up with TRBD2. The CDR3 covers 14 residues. Per germline, CDR1 SGHTA and CDR2 FQGNSA. Unmatched junction bases numbered 2, after V lost 5 bases and J lost 3 bases. CDR3 sequence: CASSRGLAEETQYF. The CDR3 DNA reads TGTGCCAGCAGCCGGGGACTAGCGGAAGAGACCCAGTACTTC.

This clone was detected a few times. The rearrangement joins TRBV6-6 to TRBJ2-7, with D tentatively TRBD2 (6 bases). Germline CDR1 is MNHNY and CDR2 is SVGAGI (reference sequence). The V gene lost 8 bases and the J gene lost 4 bases, with 12 bases spanning the gap. CDR3 length equals 12 residues. The CDR3 DNA sequence: TGTGCCAGCGCGGGGCAGGGATACGAGCAGTACTTC. This translates into CASAGQGYEQYF.

The genes are TRBV2 and TRBJ1-1; 9 positions match TRBD1. Germline-derived CDR1 and CDR2 are SNHLY and FYNNEI. With 0 bases clipped from V and 1 base from J, the junction kept 3 bases outside the gene matches. This CDR3 is 16 amino acids long. CDR3 nucleotide sequence: TGTGCCAGCAGTGAAGCACAGGGGGCCTCGAACACTGAAGCTTTCTTT. As protein: CASSEAQGASNTEAFF.

This chain connects TRBV30 to TRBJ2-2, with a possible D match to TRBD2 (6 bases). Germline CDR1 and CDR2: GTSNPN and SVGIG (reference sequence). The CDR3 sequence is 15 residues long. The V gene lost 2 bases and the J gene lost 2 bases, with 12 bases spanning the gap. The CDR3 spells CAWSQRTTNTGELFF. The CDR3 DNA sequence: TGTGCCTGGAGTCAGAGGACTACCAACACCGGGGAGCTGTTTTTT.

The table lists this clone with a few counts. The chain recombines TRBV28 with TRBJ1-5; TRBD1 might be the D (5 bases). Trimming took 5 bases from V and 5 from J, leaving 16 bases between them. CDR1 MDHEN and CDR2 SYDVKM come from the germline V gene. CDR3 size: 15 residues. The CDR3 coding sequence is TGTGCCAGCAGTGAACAGGTCTCTCCAGATCAGCCCCAGCATTTT. Encoded protein: CASSEQVSPDQPQHF.

This rearrangement joins TRBV6-6 to TRBJ1-2, with TRBD1 identical over 7 bases. Losses at the gene ends were 2 bases for V and 4 bases for J; bases not matched to a gene: 10. Germline loops: CDR1 MNHNY, CDR2 SVGAGI (reference sequence). The CDR3 runs to 16 residues. The CDR3 nucleotides read TGTGCCAGCAGTTACCAGGCGACAGGGAGAAGCTATGGCTACACCTTC. This codes for CASSYQATGRSYGYTF.

This clone occurred a few times. V usage is TRBV25-1 and J usage is TRBJ2-1; TRBD2 agrees at 9 bases. The CDR3 extends over 17 amino acids. CDR1 and CDR2 from the germline V gene are MGHDK and SYGVNS. The trim removed 0 bases at V and 4 bases at J, leaving 7 bases unmatched. The CDR3, as DNA: TGTGCCAGCAGTGAATATTTTGCAGCGGGGGGTTACAATGAGCAGTTCTTC. Amino acid sequence: CASSEYFAAGGYNEQFF. Filled out from reference TRBV25-1 and TRBJ2-1, the complete variable domain reads EADIYQTPRYLVIGTGKKITLECSQTMGHDKMYWYQQDPGMELHLIHYSYGVNSTEKGDLSSESTVSRIRTEHFPLTLESARPSHTSQYLCASSEYFAAGGYNEQFFGPGTRLTVL.

The chain carries TRBV6-4 and TRBJ2-1; TRBD2 might be the D (6 bases). Germline-derived CDR1 and CDR2 are MRHNA and SNTAGT. The CDR3 loop spans 16 amino acids. The V and J ends lost 3 bases and 0 bases respectively, with 12 bases between them. This CDR3 reads CASSEGGTRSYNEQFF. CDR3 in DNA: TGTGCCAGCAGTGAGGGCGGGACCCGCTCCTACAATGAGCAGTTCTTC.

The rearrangement links TRBV2 to TRBJ1-6; tentatively, D is TRBD1 (5 bases). V lost 4 bases to trimming and J lost 2 bases, with 12 bases between them. The CDR3 consists of 16 residues. CDR1 is SNHLY, CDR2 FYNNEI, per germline. The DNA for the CDR3 is TGTGCCAGCAGTGGGGGCCGGGGAACCTATAATTCACCCCTCCACTTT. It is translated as CASSGGRGTYNSPLHF.

The chain uses TRBV2 and TRBJ1-4, with 8 nucleotides matching TRBD1. The CDR3 contains 15 residues. The J segment lost 6 bases and the V segment lost 6 bases, leaving 9 bases of the junction unmatched. The V gene's germline CDR1 is SNHLY and CDR2 FYNNEI. The CDR3: CASSALQGVDEKLFF. CDR3 coding DNA: TGTGCCAGCAGCGCACTACAGGGGGTGGATGAAAAACTGTTTTTT.

The chain links TRBV2 to TRBJ2-2; D gene unclear. The ends were cut back, 7 bases at V and 7 bases at J, with 13 bases in the middle. CDR3 length: 13 amino acids. Looked up from germline, CDR1 is SNHLY and CDR2 is FYNNEI. The CDR3 region is CASKGNLGGELFF. The CDR3 DNA is TGTGCCAGCAAGGGCAACCTTGGCGGGGAGCTGTTTTTT.

This clone has only a few counts. This sequence joins TRBV7-2 and TRBJ1-2; perhaps TRBD1 as D (5 bases). CDR3 length equals 14 residues. CDR1 is SGHTA and CDR2 is FQGNSA in the germline V gene. V was cut by 5 bases and J by 1 base, with 11 bases left in between. CDR3 protein: CASSLLGVNYGYTF. CDR3 DNA: TGTGCCAGCAGCCTGCTAGGGGTTAACTATGGCTACACCTTC.

This chain uses TRBV7-2 with TRBJ2-3; D may be TRBD1 (6 bases). The CDR3 length is 15 residues. V was trimmed by 2 bases and J by 5 bases, leaving 14 bases between them. CDR1 and CDR2 from the germline V gene are SGHTA and FQGNSA. For the CDR3, the DNA is TGTGCCAGCAGCTTATCGTGGGGGCAACAAGATACGCAGTATTTT. Translation: CASSLSWGQQDTQYF.